Following are 16 T cell receptor beta chains from one sample sequenced in a study of T-cell memory formation after mild COVID-19. A single record per CDR3 protein comes from TCRdb applying MiXCR to the 5' RACE reads. The sample consists of 280,000 or so distinct CDR3 sequences, over 7% of them appearing once. The sequenced sample consisted of PBMCs or a T cell subset sorted from them (not recorded which). The receptors originated from a man aged 18 to 30 who had mild COVID-19 (a few samples of this study predate the infection). Cell type and time point are not known.

This clonotype was counted only a few times. The chain joins TRBV7-6 to TRBJ2-7; TRBD2 agrees at 12 bases. CDR3 length equals 16 residues. Germline V CDR1 and CDR2: SGHVS, FNYEAQ. V gave up 5 bases and J gave up 2 bases; unmatched junction bases: 7. The CDR3 coding sequence is TGTGCCAGCAGCGAGACTAGCGGGGGTGAAACCTACGAGCAGTACTTC. This sequence encodes CASSETSGGETYEQYF.

V gene TRBV4-3 combines with J gene TRBJ2-4, with TRBD2 as a possible D gene (7 bases). The V end was cut by 4 bases, the J end by 5 bases, with 18 bases between. The CDR3 is 16 amino acids. CDR1 LGHNA and CDR2 YSLEER come from the germline V gene. This CDR3 reads CASSLDQRGGQNIQYF. In DNA, the CDR3 is TGCGCCAGCAGCCTAGACCAAAGGGGGGGCCAAAACATTCAGTACTTC.

This chain connects TRBV4-2 to TRBJ1-2; no reliable D call. Germline loops: CDR1 LGHNA, CDR2 YNFKEQ. V lost 7 bases and J lost 3, with 9 bases in between. This CDR3 has 12 amino acids. The CDR3 DNA reads as TGTGCCAGCATTAGAATACACTATGGCTACACCTTC. This codes for CASIRIHYGYTF.

The rearrangement uses TRBV4-3 and TRBJ2-3, with no clear D. Trimming removed 1 base from V and 2 bases from J, with 10 bases in between. The germline CDR1 and CDR2 sequences are LGHNA and YSLEER. This CDR3 has 15 amino acids. The CDR3 DNA reads TGCGCCAGCAGCCAAGGGCCTCGGCCCACAGATACGCAGTATTTT. Protein sequence: CASSQGPRPTDTQYF.

This clonotype has a count of ten or more. The chain has TRBV4-2 and TRBJ2-5; 8 nucleotides align to TRBD2. The CDR3 totals 15 residues. J lost 3 bases, V lost 2 bases, and 5 bases had no gene match. The V gene's germline CDR1 is LGHNA and CDR2 YNFKEQ. The CDR3 DNA reads as TGTGCCAGCAGCCAACTCAAAGCGGGGGAAGAGACCCAGTACTTC. It encodes CASSQLKAGEETQYF.

There are many counts of this clonotype. This chain links TRBV12-3 or TRBV12-4 with TRBJ2-5; D not resolved. Trimming took 6 bases from V and 5 from J, leaving 13 bases between them. The CDR3 runs 13 residues. The CDR3, as DNA: TGTGCCAGCAGCTGGATCGTCGGGGAGACCCAGTACTTC. Its protein is CASSWIVGETQYF.

Many counts were recorded for this clonotype. V is TRBV29-1 and J is TRBJ2-1; 10 nucleotides line up with TRBD2. The CDR3 is 13 residues long. The J segment lost 4 bases and the V segment lost 5 bases, leaving 2 bases of the junction unmatched. Germline loops: CDR1 SQVTM, CDR2 ANQGSEA. The CDR3 spells CSVTSGEYNEQFF. CDR3 nucleotide sequence: TGCAGCGTTACTAGCGGGGAGTACAATGAGCAGTTCTTC.

The genes are TRBV2 and TRBJ2-5; D not resolved. V lost 7 bases to trimming and J lost 0 bases, with 12 bases between them. Germline assignment: CDR1 SNHLY and CDR2 FYNNEI. The CDR3 extends over 14 amino acids. The CDR3 reads CASNAWLYQETQYF. The CDR3 bases are TGTGCCAGCAACGCTTGGTTGTACCAAGAGACCCAGTACTTC.

This chain joins TRBV5-6 and TRBJ1-5; maybe TRBD1 (5 bases). This CDR3 is 14 amino acids long. Trimming removed 4 bases from V and 2 bases from J, with 10 bases in between. Germline V CDR1 and CDR2: SGHDT, YYEEEE. The CDR3 DNA is TGTGCCAGCAGCCCAATGGGGGGCAATCAGCCCCAGCATTTT. Encoded protein: CASSPMGGNQPQHF.

The V gene is TRBV7-9, the J gene TRBJ2-6; 7 bases align to TRBD1. The CDR3 has 16 residues. J lost 4 bases, V lost 6 bases, and 9 bases had no gene match. The V gene's germline CDR1 is SEHNR and CDR2 FQNEAQ (reference sequence). As DNA, the CDR3 is TGTGCCAGCAGGCAAACAGGGGAAGGAGGGGCCAACGTCCTGACTTTC. Residues: CASRQTGEGGANVLTF.

The rearrangement links TRBV18 to TRBJ1-2; D unresolved. Trimming left V 6 bases short and J 4 bases short, with 9 bases between. The germline CDR1 and CDR2 sequences are KGHSH and LQKENI. The CDR3 has 12 amino acids. CDR3 coding DNA: TGTGCCAGCTCGGCCAAGCTCTATGGCTACACCTTC. Its protein product is CASSAKLYGYTF.

Ten or more counts support this clonotype. The chain uses TRBV20-1 and TRBJ2-3; unclear D gene. Germline CDR1 DFQATT, CDR2 SNEGSKA (reference sequence). V was clipped by 5 bases and J by 6 bases, with 9 bases between them. This CDR3 contains 11 residues. CDR3: CSAPHVDTQYF. CDR3 bases: TGCAGTGCTCCCCACGTTGATACGCAGTATTTT.

This clonotype has a count of ten or more. CDR3: CASSQNRQLGYEQYF. The CDR3 bases are TGCGCCAGCAGCCAAAACCGACAGTTGGGATACGAGCAGTACTTC. The J gene is TRBJ2-7, the V gene TRBV4-3; a weak D match, TRBD1 (5 bases). CDR3 length equals 15 residues. CDR1 is LGHNA and CDR2 is YSLEER in the germline V gene. Trimming stripped 2 bases from V and 4 bases from J, with 15 bases between.

This clonotype appeared a few times. The chain carries TRBV20-1 and TRBJ2-3, with D tentatively TRBD1 or TRBD2 (5 bases each). V lost 6 bases and J 6 bases, leaving 16 bases between the germline ends. CDR1 and CDR2 (germline): DFQATT, SNEGSKA (reference sequence). The CDR3 spans 13 residues. In DNA form, the CDR3 reads TGCAGTGCCGCTGGGGGTATTGTGGATACGCAGTATTTT. As protein: CSAAGGIVDTQYF.

The chain recombines TRBV4-3 with TRBJ1-6; 9 bases match TRBD1. There are 17 residues in the CDR3. Per the germline V gene, CDR1 is LGHNA and CDR2 is YSLEER. J lost 9 bases, V lost 0 bases, and 9 bases had no gene match. In DNA form, the CDR3 reads TGCGCCAGCAGCCAAGAGTTCTTAGGGACAGGGCTTTCACCCCTCCACTTT. This codes for CASSQEFLGTGLSPLHF.

This clonotype was seen many times. The genes are TRBV12-3 or TRBV12-4 and TRBJ2-3; 9 bases align to TRBD2. The CDR3 extends over 15 amino acids. V trimming: 2 bases; J trimming: 1 base; junction bases outside the gene matches: 1. CDR3 bases: TGTGCCAGCAGTTTAATAGCGGGGGGCACAGATACGCAGTATTTT. Protein: CASSLIAGGTDTQYF.